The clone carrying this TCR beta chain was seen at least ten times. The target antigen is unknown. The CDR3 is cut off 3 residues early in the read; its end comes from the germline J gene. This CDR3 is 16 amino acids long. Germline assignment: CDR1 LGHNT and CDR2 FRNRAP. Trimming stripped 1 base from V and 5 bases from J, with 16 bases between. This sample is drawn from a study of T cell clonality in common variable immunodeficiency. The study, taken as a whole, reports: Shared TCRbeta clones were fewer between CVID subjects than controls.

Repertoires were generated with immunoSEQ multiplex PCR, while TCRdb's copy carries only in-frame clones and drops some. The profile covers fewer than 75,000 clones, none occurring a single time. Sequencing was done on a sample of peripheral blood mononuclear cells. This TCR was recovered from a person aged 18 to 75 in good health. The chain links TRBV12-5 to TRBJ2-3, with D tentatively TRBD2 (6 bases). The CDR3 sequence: CASGLGDFPPGDTQYF. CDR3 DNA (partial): TGTGCTAGTGGTTTGGGGGACTTTCCCCCGGGAGATACG. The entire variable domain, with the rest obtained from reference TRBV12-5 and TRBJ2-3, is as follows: DARVTQTPRHKVTEMGQEVTMRCQPILGHNTVFWYRQTMMQGLELLAYFRNRAPLDDSGMPKDRFSAEMPDATLATLKIQPSEPRDSAVYFCASGLGDFPPGDTQYFGPGTRLTVL.